The 10 T cell receptor beta chains below come from one sample, sequenced in a study of T cells in Graves' hyperthyroidism and ophthalmopathy. The source material, RNA transcripts, was used to amplify TCR beta CDR3 regions. Primed by the HTBI set, a first-round RT-PCR was run on the TCR CDR3. TCRdb itself ran the multiplex PCR reads through MiXCR, one entry per CDR3 protein. The sample lists approximately 640,000 distinct CDR3 sequences, 45% seen once, with less than 9% in the top ten. The sequencing sample was made of peripheral blood or thyroid tissue (not recorded which). These receptors were obtained from an adult man with Graves' disease, either hyperthyroidism or ophthalmopathy (not recorded which).

The rearrangement joins TRBV7-3 to TRBJ1-5; the D is unclear. The CDR3 is 14 residues long. Germline V gives CDR1 SGHTA, CDR2 FQGTGA. Trimming shortened V by 5 bases and J by 7 bases, and 15 bases separated the two germline ends. For the CDR3, the DNA is TGTGCCAGCAGCCCGGACGGCGTAGGGCAGCCCCAGCATTTT. It yields the protein CASSPDGVGQPQHF.

The sample holds a few counts of this clonotype. Here the CDR3 reads CASSNGWGPETQYF. In nucleotides, the CDR3 is TGTGCCAGTAGTAATGGCTGGGGGCCAGAGACCCAGTACTTC. This chain connects TRBV7-8 to TRBJ2-5, with D possibly matching TRBD1 (6 bases). Trimming pared 9 bases from V and 4 bases from J, leaving 18 bases between. Per the germline V gene, CDR1 is SGHVS and CDR2 is FQNEAQ. This CDR3 has 14 amino acids.

The chain is built from TRBV19 and TRBJ1-1; the D gene is possibly TRBD1 (6 bases). Trimming took 9 bases from V and 6 from J, leaving 26 bases between them. Germline V gene lookup returns CDR1 LNHDA and CDR2 SQIVND (reference sequence). The CDR3 contains 16 residues. This CDR3 is CASSPPGMGAGSEAFF. CDR3 in DNA: TGTGCCAGCAGCCCCCCAGGCATGGGGGCGGGCTCTGAAGCTTTCTTT.

The rearrangement uses TRBV19 and TRBJ1-1; no definite D call. V was trimmed by 0 bases and J by 4 bases, leaving 15 bases between them. Germline V lookup: CDR1 LNHDA, CDR2 SQIVND (reference sequence). The CDR3 runs 16 residues. The CDR3 here is CASSIDRSWRGTEAFF. The CDR3 region has the DNA TGTGCCAGTAGTATAGATCGATCCTGGCGGGGCACTGAAGCTTTCTTT.

The rearrangement links TRBV29-1 to TRBJ1-4; D might be TRBD1 (5 bases). The CDR3 totals 12 residues. Trimming removed 6 bases from V and 3 bases from J, with 8 bases in between. CDR1 and CDR2 (germline): SQVTM, ANQGSEA. The CDR3 reads CSVIGANEKLFF. CDR3 nucleotides: TGCAGCGTGATAGGGGCTAATGAAAAACTGTTTTTT. Using reference TRBV29-1 and TRBJ1-4 for the parts outside the CDR3, the full variable domain is SAVISQKPSRDICQRGTSLTIQCQVDSQVTMMFWYRQQPGQSLTLIATANQGSEATYESGFVIDKFPISRPNLTFSTLTVSNMSPEDSSIYLCSVIGANEKLFFGSGTQLSVL.

This chain links TRBV5-1 with TRBJ1-1; D is unclear. CDR1 is SGHRS, CDR2 YFSETQ, per germline. The V and J ends lost 4 bases and 1 base respectively, with 14 bases between them. This CDR3 is 15 amino acids long. The CDR3 DNA reads TGCGCCAGCAGCCCCGTTGGGGTGGAGAACACTGAAGCTTTCTTT. This translates into CASSPVGVENTEAFF. Drawing the rest from reference TRBV5-1 and TRBJ1-1, the complete variable domain is KAGVTQTPRYLIKTRGQQVTLSCSPISGHRSVSWYQQTPGQGLQFLFEYFSETQRNKGNFPGRFSGRQFSNSRSEMNVSTLELGDSALYLCASSPVGVENTEAFFGQGTRLTVV.

This clonotype appeared many times. J is TRBJ2-5 and V is TRBV7-2; 9 positions match TRBD1. This CDR3 is built from 13 residues. Unmatched junction bases numbered 12, after V lost 5 bases and J lost 14 bases. Germline CDR1 SGHTA, CDR2 FQGNSA. CDR3 residues: CASSRDRDGPGYF. CDR3 bases: TGTGCCAGCAGCAGGGACAGGGACGGACCAGGATACTTC.

The chain has TRBV20-1 and TRBJ2-7, with D uncertain. Trimming stripped 3 bases from V and 3 bases from J, with 12 bases between. The germline V gene has CDR1 DFQATT and CDR2 SNEGSKA (reference sequence). The CDR3 has 13 amino acids. The CDR3 DNA follows: TGCAGTGCTAGTTTGGTAGTTGACTACGAGCAGTACTTC. Amino acid sequence: CSASLVVDYEQYF.

This clonotype appeared once. The CDR3 here is CASNRQGKGYTF. Here the CDR3 DNA reads TGTGCCAGTAACCGGCAGGGGAAGGGCTACACCTTC. The chain links TRBV19 to TRBJ1-2; D perhaps matches TRBD1 (6 bases). The CDR3 runs to 12 residues. Per germline, CDR1 LNHDA and CDR2 SQIVND (reference sequence). Trimming removed 7 bases from V and 8 bases from J, with 14 bases in between.

In this sample, this clonotype turned up a few times. The chain employs TRBV29-1 and TRBJ1-2; TRBD1 aligns across 7 bases. Germline lookup yields CDR1 SQVTM and CDR2 ANQGSEA. The CDR3 is made up of 11 amino acids. V was clipped by 8 bases and J by 4 bases; unmatched bases: 4. The CDR3 spells CSSWDSYGYTF. The CDR3 DNA sequence: TGCAGCTCCTGGGACAGCTATGGCTACACCTTC.